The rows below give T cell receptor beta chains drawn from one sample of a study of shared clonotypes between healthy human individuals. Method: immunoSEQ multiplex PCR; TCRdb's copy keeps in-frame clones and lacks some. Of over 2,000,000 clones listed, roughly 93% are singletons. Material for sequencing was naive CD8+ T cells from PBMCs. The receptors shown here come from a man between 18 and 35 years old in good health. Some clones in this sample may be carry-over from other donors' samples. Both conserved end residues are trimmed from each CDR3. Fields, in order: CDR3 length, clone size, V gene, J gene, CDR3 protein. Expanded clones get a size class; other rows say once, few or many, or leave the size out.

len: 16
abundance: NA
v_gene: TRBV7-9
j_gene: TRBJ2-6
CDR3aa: ASSSRASGDSGANVLT

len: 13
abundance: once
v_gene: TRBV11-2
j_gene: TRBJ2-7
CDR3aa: ASSRGRGPNYEQY

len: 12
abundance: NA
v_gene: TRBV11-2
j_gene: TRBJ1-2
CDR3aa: ASSSTNSYYGYT

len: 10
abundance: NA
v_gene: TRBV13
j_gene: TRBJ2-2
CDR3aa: ASGGLTGELF

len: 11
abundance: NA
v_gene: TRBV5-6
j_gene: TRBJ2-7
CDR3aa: ASSLEGSDEQY

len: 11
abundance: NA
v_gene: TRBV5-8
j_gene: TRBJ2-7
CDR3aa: ASLGGSPHEQY

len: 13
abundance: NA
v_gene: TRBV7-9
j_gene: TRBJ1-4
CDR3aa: ASSPLGGLNEKLF

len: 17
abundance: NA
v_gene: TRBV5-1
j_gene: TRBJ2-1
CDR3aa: ASSLDMVGRGQSYNEQF

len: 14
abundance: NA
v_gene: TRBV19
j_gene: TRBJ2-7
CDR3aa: ASSPASGRSPYEQY

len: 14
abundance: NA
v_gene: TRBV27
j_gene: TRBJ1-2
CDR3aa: ASSFVGGDPIYGYT

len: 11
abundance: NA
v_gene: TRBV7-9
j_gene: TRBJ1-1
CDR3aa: ASSFGQTTEAF

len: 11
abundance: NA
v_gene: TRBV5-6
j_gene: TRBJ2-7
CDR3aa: ASSLGWSSEQY

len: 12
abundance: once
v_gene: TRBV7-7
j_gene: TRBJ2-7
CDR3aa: ASSLGQGAYEQY

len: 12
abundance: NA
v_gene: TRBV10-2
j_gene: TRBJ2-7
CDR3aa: ASSEQAGAYEQY

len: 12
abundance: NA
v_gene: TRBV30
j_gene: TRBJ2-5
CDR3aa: AWIPGPKFETQY

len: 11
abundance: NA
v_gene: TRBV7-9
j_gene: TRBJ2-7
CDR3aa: ASSNGQSYEQY

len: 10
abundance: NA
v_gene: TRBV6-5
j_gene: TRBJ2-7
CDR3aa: ASSYGTYEQY

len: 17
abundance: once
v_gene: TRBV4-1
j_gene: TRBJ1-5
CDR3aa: ASSPLILGTDYSNQPQH

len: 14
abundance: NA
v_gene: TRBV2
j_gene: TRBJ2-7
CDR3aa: ASSGGRDRGSYEQY

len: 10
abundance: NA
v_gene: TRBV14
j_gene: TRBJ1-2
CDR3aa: ASSRTNYGYT

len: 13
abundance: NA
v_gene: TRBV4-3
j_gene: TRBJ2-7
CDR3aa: ASSQVWREENEQY

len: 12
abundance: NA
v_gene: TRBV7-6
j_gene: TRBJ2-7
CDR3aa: ASSDRDSSYEQY

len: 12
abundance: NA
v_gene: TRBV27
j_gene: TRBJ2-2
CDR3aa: ASIDRGHTGELF

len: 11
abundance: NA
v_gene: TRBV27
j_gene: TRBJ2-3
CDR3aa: ASSFSHGDTQY

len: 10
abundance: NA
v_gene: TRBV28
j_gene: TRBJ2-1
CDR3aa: ASRPISNEQF

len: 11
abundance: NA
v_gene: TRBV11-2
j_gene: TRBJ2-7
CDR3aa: ASSPGTGNEQY

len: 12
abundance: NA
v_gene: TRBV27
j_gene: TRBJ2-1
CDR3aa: ASSRLAGGFEQF

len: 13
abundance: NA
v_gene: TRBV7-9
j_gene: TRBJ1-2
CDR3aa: ASSIPGGGLDGYT

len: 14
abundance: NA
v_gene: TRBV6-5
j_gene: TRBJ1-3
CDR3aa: ASSYSMFRTGNTIY

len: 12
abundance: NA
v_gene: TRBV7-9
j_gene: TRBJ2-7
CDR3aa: ASSFPSGSYEQY

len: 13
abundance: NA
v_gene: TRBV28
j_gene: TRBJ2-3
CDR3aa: ASSSVSGGTDTQY

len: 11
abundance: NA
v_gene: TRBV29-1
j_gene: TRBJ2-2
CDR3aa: SVVKGNTGELF

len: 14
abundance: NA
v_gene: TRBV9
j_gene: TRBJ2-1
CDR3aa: ASSGRSGSTDNEQF

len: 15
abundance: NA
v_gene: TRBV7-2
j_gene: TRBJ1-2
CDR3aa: ASSLAAATSWGYGYT

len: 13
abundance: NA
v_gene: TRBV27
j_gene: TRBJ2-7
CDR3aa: ASSFAQGANYEQY

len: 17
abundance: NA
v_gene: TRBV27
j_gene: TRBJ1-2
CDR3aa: ASSFRRGTLPLGNYGYT

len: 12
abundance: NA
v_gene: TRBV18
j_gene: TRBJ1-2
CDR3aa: ASSPQGALYGYT

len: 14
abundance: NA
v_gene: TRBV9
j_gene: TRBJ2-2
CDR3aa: ASSGVGRDVAGELF

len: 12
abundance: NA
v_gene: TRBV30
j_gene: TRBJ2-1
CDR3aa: AWIPRRGNNEQF

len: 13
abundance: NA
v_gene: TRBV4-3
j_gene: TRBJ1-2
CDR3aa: ASSQGRLITYGYT

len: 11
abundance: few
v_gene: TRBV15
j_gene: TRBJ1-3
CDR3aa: ATSGSSGNTIY

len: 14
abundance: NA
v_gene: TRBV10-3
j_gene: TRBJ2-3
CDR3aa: AISDPTGLHRDTQY

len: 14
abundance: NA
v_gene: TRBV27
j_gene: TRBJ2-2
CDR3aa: ASSPFSGGNTGELF

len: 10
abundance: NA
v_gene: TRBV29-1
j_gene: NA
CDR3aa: SVLGNTYEQY

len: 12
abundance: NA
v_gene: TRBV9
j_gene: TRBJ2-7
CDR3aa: ASSDDRGAGEQY

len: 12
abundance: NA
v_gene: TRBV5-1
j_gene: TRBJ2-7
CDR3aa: ASSFSGPSYEQY

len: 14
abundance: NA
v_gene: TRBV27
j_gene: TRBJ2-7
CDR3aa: ASSLSRTSGFYEQY

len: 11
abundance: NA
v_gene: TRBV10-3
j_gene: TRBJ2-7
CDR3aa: AISTAGAYEQY

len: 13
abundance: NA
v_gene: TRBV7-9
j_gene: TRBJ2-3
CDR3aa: ASSSGTGSTDTQY

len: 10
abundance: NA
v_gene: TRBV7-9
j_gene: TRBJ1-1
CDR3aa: ASSLVWSEAF

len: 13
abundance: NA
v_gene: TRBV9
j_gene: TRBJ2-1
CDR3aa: ASNGAGGSYNEQF

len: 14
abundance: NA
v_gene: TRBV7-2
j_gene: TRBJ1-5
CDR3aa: ASSLGVGAGNQPQH

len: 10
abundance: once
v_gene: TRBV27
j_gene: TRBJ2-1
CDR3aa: ASSNWGNEQF

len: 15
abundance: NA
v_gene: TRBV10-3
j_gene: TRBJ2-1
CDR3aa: AISEGLAGEEGNEQF

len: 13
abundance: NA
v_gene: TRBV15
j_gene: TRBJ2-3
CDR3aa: ATSRGGKPTDTQY

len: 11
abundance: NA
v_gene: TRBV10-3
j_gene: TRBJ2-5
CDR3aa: AISGTEQETQY

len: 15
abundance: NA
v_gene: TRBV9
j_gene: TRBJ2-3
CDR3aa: ASSGSASGRWEDTQY

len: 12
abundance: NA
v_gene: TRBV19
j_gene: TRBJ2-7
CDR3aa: ASTTGTGSYEQY